Shown below are 9 T cell receptor beta chains from a single sample sequenced in a study of CD8 T cells in ankylosing spondylitis. TCRdb re-called the 5' RACE reads through MiXCR, storing one row per CDR3 protein. Of fewer than 250,000 distinct CDR3 sequences listed, 20% to 30% were seen once; the top ten hold less than 8.5%. Specimen: blood, either unsorted or a sorted T cell fraction (not recorded which). The receptors shown here come from a male donor with ankylosing spondylitis or in good health (not recorded which).

The chain carries TRBV20-1 and TRBJ1-5; possibly TRBD1 for D (6 bases). The V gene's germline CDR1 is DFQATT and CDR2 SNEGSKA (reference sequence). This CDR3 is 14 amino acids long. V was pared by 6 bases and J by 6 bases, with 18 bases between. The CDR3 loop is CSAQEMTGSQPQHF. The CDR3, as DNA: TGCAGTGCGCAAGAGATGACAGGTTCTCAGCCCCAGCATTTT.

Only a few counts were recorded for this clonotype. The genes are TRBV20-1 and TRBJ2-7, with TRBD2 matching 9 bases. CDR3 length: 16 residues. From germline, CDR1 is DFQATT and CDR2 SNEGSKA (reference sequence). Trimming at V came to 3 bases and at J to 3 bases, leaving 12 bases not matched to a gene. This chain's CDR3 is CSASVRGLALDYEQYF. The CDR3 DNA is TGCAGTGCTAGCGTCCGGGGACTAGCTCTAGACTACGAGCAGTACTTC.

The V and J genes are TRBV20-1 and TRBJ2-7; D perhaps matches TRBD2 (5 bases). The CDR3 contains 13 residues. Per germline, CDR1 DFQATT and CDR2 SNEGSKA (reference sequence). The V and J ends lost 6 bases and 7 bases respectively, with 19 bases between them. The CDR3 coding sequence is TGCAGTGCCCCCCCGGTAGCGATGAGGGAGCAGTACTTC. This gives the protein CSAPPVAMREQYF.

On this clonotype: This may stem from a read error, because a much larger clone lies one nucleotide away. The J gene is TRBJ2-2, the V gene TRBV28, with 12 bases fitting TRBD2. The length of the CDR3 is 15 residues. CDR1 and CDR2 (germline): MDHEN, SYDVKM. The CDR3 here is CGSSPSGLAGGELFF. DNA of the CDR3: TGTGGCAGCAGCCCCTCGGGACTAGCGGGCGGGGAGCTGTTTTTT.

This clonotype was counted at least ten times. The genes are TRBV12-3 or TRBV12-4 and TRBJ2-1; TRBD2 agrees at 8 bases. The CDR3 has 14 residues. V was clipped by 6 bases and J by 12 bases; unmatched bases: 13. The DNA of the CDR3 is TGTGCCAGCAGAATTAGCGGGACCCAGCAGGGGCAGTTCTTC. This encodes CASRISGTQQGQFF.

Only a few counts were recorded for this clonotype. This chain joins TRBV9 and TRBJ2-6; the D gene could be TRBD1 or TRBD2 (5 bases each). This CDR3 spans 13 amino acids. The V gene lost 4 bases and the J gene lost 13 bases, with 15 bases spanning the gap. Germline CDR1 SGDLS, CDR2 YYNGEE. The CDR3 region is CASSPGTLPVLTF. The CDR3 DNA reads TGTGCCAGCAGCCCTGGGACCCTCCCGGTCCTGACTTTC.

The sample holds many counts of this clonotype. V usage is TRBV7-3 and J usage is TRBJ1-2, with D possibly TRBD1 on 5 matching bases. Germline V gives CDR1 SGHTA, CDR2 FQGTGA. V gave up 1 base and J gave up 4 bases, with 10 bases separating them. This CDR3 has 14 amino acids. Here the CDR3 reads CASSLNSGGYGYTF. Written as DNA, the CDR3 is TGTGCCAGCAGCTTAAACTCGGGGGGCTATGGCTACACCTTC.

This clonotype has only a few counts. The genes are TRBV20-1 and TRBJ1-6; tentative D call: TRBD1 (5 bases). CDR1 and CDR2 (germline): DFQATT, SNEGSKA (reference sequence). V gave up 0 bases and J gave up 7 bases, with 16 bases separating them. This CDR3 is built from 16 residues. CDR3 loop: CSARDDRWRWNSPLHF. CDR3 nucleotide sequence: TGCAGTGCTAGAGATGACAGATGGAGGTGGAATTCACCCCTCCACTTT.

This clonotype was counted once. The J gene is TRBJ2-1, the V gene TRBV6-5; 7 bases match TRBD1. From germline, CDR1 is MNHEY and CDR2 SVGAGI. V was clipped by 4 bases and J by 5 bases; unmatched bases: 11. The CDR3 has 16 residues. The DNA of the CDR3 is TGTGCCAGCAGTTGGGGGACAGCCCTAATTAACAATGAGCAGTTCTTC. Protein: CASSWGTALINNEQFF.